This T cell receptor (beta chain) comes out of a study of shared clonotypes between healthy human individuals (TCRdb year 2020). Notes on the research overall: The cohort included a few men and a couple of women between 18 and 49 years of age. To estimate repertoire size and how much clonotype sharing occurs between individuals, the study deeply sequenced the blood TCR repertoires of several healthy adults. To increase sequencing depth and limit assay-specific biases, different laboratories used diverse techniques to prepare libraries and sequence TCR repertoires. Leukapheresis yielded between about 0.94 and 8.9 billion PBMCs per donor.

What the authors observed across the whole study: Pairwise subsampling indicated that sequencing depth was expected to affect the degree of clonotype sharing among donors. Because the study included a small number of donors, the genetic and exposure-history diversity represented was limited. Sampling was limited to blood, and TCR repertoires in tissue likely differ from TCR repertoires in blood.

Using the deep immunoSEQ assay, TCR CDR3 regions were amplified from genomic DNA by multiplex PCR. For each cell subset, the extracted genomic DNA was distributed evenly across all wells of several immunoSEQ 96-well plates, and each plate served as one replicate. For unsorted PBMC, roughly 270 ng genomic DNA, equal to 25,000 to 35,000 T cell genomes, was loaded into each replicate PCR. Genomic DNA from unsorted PBMC was sequenced over ten immunoSEQ deep assay plates. Purified libraries were measured with a Qubit 3.0 fluorometer, size-checked on a Bioanalyzer 2100, and measured again with the KAPA Library Quantification kit. Every immunoSEQ 96-well plate was sequenced on a separate single-read 150-cycle Illumina NextSeq 550 flow cell. The published analysis was carried out like this. Because the immunoSEQ output held only junctional sequences and lacked quality scores, the filtering could not match the filtering applied to full-length reads. Sequences were annotated with PyIR, a Python wrapper for IgBLAST v1.9, and V/J genes and CDR3 were assigned using IMGT germline references. Reads were removed for weak V/J assignments (E-value above 1e-6), missing CDR3, stop codons, out-of-frame junctions, or ambiguous translated residues. V3J clonotypes were defined as sequences sharing the same inferred V gene, J gene, and CDR3 amino acid sequence. To compute the percentage overlap between repertoires, the number of shared unique clonotypes was divided by the size of the smaller repertoire. Richness of each repertoire was evaluated using RTK rarefaction, the Chao1 estimator, and Recon v2.1 estimates of unobserved clonotypes. Entries here come from immuneACCESS through TCRdb and include only in-frame sequences with V and J called. Some clones fail to appear in such tables; in the studies checked, an unresolved V gene covers under half of the shortfall, and the cause of the remainder is unknown. V and J calls and clone size come straight from that table; D and trimming were deduced from the DNA. The sample yields about 510,000 clones; 75% to 80% were counted once. Under 15% of the sample is held by the ten biggest clonotypes.

The germline V gene (reference sequence) specifies SEHNR as CDR1 and FQNEAQ as CDR2. The CDR3 holds 18 amino acids from the cysteine to the phenylalanine. CDR3 DNA only is kept here, 54 bases in frame from base 1. For this chain, trimming is 5 bases at the V end and 4 bases at the J end, and the number of junction bases without a gene match is 19. The donors were healthy, HIV-negative adults with no recently reported acute infections or vaccinations. Every donor was a Caucasian adult residing in Nashville, Tennessee, USA. In the unsorted samples, some 94 million PBMCs were counted, and genomic DNA was extracted using the QIAamp DNA Blood Mini kit. After blood collection by leukapheresis, PBMCs were isolated using Ficoll-Histopaque density gradient centrifugation and then cryopreserved in the vapor phase of liquid nitrogen. Points on this clone: The antigen it recognizes is unknown. The record has no base qualities; no much larger clone is one base away.

Material for sequencing was PBMCs. The sequence derives from a woman in her forties in good health. Some clones in this sample may be carry-over from other donors' samples. The chain is made from TRBV7-9 and TRBJ1-1; 7 central nucleotides agree with TRBD1. The DNA sequence follows: TGTGCCAGCAGCAGCACACGACAGGGCGCCGAGTTCGTCACTGAAGCTTTCTTT. This codes for CASSSTRQGAEFVTEAFF.